The next 29 T cell receptor beta chains were all read from a single sample in a study of cytomegalovirus exposure and HLA in healthy donors. Primers: 60 Vbeta forward and 13 Jbeta reverse. Generated by immunoSEQ multiplex PCR, the TCRdb table keeps only in-frame clones and is missing some. The sample carries about 130,000 clones, about three quarters recorded once. Sequences were obtained from PBMCs. The source is a human donor in good health.

The chain links TRBV7-2 to TRBJ1-5, with D perhaps matching TRBD1 (5 bases). The CDR3 extends over 15 amino acids. The V and J ends lost 3 bases and 7 bases respectively, with 16 bases between them. Looked up from germline, CDR1 is SGHTA and CDR2 is FQGNSA. Here the CDR3 reads CASSFKGRGGQPQHF. CDR3 bases: TGTGCCAGCAGCTTTAAGGGGCGAGGCGGACAGCCCCAGCATTTT.

The chain links TRBV5-1 to TRBJ1-2; 8 nucleotides line up with TRBD1. Per germline, CDR1 SGHRS and CDR2 YFSETQ. This CDR3 has 14 residues. The V segment lost 4 bases and the J segment 2 bases; nucleotides outside the gene matches: 4. In nucleotides, the CDR3 is TGCGCCAGCAGCCTTGACAGGGGAAACTATGGCTACACCTTC. Amino acid sequence: CASSLDRGNYGYTF.

V usage is TRBV6-1 and J usage is TRBJ2-3; 10 bases map to TRBD1. Germline lookup yields CDR1 MNHNS and CDR2 SASEGT. V was pared by 6 bases and J by 4 bases, with 7 bases of the junction left unmatched. The CDR3 loop spans 15 amino acids. The CDR3 reads CASSTGTGDPDTQYF. CDR3 in DNA: TGTGCCAGCAGCACCGGGACAGGGGACCCAGATACGCAGTATTTT.

The chain joins TRBV2 to TRBJ2-1; 13 nucleotides line up with TRBD2. The germline gives CDR1 SNHLY, CDR2 FYNNEI. The CDR3 spans 16 residues. V lost 10 bases and J lost 0; bases outside the gene matches: 6. The CDR3 reads CATAGTSGASYNEQFF. The CDR3 bases are TGTGCCACCGCTGGGACTAGCGGGGCCTCCTACAATGAGCAGTTCTTC.

The chain joins TRBV7-9 to TRBJ1-1; a weak D match, TRBD1 (5 bases). The germline V gene has CDR1 SEHNR and CDR2 FQNEAQ (reference sequence). This CDR3 comprises 12 residues. Trimming shortened V by 3 bases and J by 8 bases, and 10 bases separated the two germline ends. Here the CDR3 reads CASSFPGPEAFF. CDR3 nucleotide sequence: TGTGCCAGCAGCTTTCCAGGGCCAGAAGCTTTCTTT.

This clone was picked up one time. The chain combines TRBV27 with TRBJ1-1, with D uncertain. Trimming took 5 bases from V and 0 from J, leaving 10 bases between them. Germline-derived CDR1 and CDR2 are MNHEY and SMNVEV (reference sequence). This CDR3 has 14 residues. This chain's CDR3 is CASSPSGMNTEAFF. The CDR3 DNA sequence: TGTGCCAGCAGTCCGTCCGGGATGAACACTGAAGCTTTCTTT.

The V gene is TRBV11-2, the J gene TRBJ2-7; possible D gene TRBD1, 5 bases. Looked up from germline, CDR1 is SGHAT and CDR2 is FQNNGV. The CDR3 extends over 15 amino acids. Trimming removed 0 bases at V and 6 bases at J, with 15 bases between. The CDR3 region is CASSLEFWQGREQYF. As DNA, the CDR3 is TGTGCCAGCAGCTTAGAATTCTGGCAGGGCCGCGAGCAGTACTTC.

This chain uses TRBV5-1 with TRBJ1-4; D possibly corresponds to TRBD1 (5 bases). Between the trimmed V and J ends, which lost 0 bases and 6 bases, there was a span of 12 bases. CDR1 is SGHRS, CDR2 YFSETQ, per germline. The CDR3 is made up of 15 amino acids. CDR3 bases: TGCGCCAGCAGCTTGGCAGATCCAGGGTATGAAAAACTGTTTTTT. Protein product: CASSLADPGYEKLFF.

This chain links TRBV28 with TRBJ1-2; D unresolved. The germline gives CDR1 MDHEN, CDR2 SYDVKM. V gave up 7 bases and J gave up 0 bases, with 12 bases separating them. This CDR3 spans 14 amino acids. In DNA form, the CDR3 reads TGTGCCAGCACTTTGGGAGGCCCTAACTATGGCTACACCTTC. This codes for CASTLGGPNYGYTF.

The V and J genes are TRBV7-6 and TRBJ1-6, with D tentatively TRBD1 (5 bases). The CDR3 runs to 15 residues. The germline V and J ends were trimmed by 5 bases and 13 bases, with 21 bases remaining between them. Germline V CDR1 and CDR2: SGHVS, FNYEAQ. CDR3 nucleotide sequence: TGTGCCAGCAGCCTGGGGCAGGAATACGGTGGGCCCCTCCACTTT. Translating gives CASSLGQEYGGPLHF.

In this sample, this clone turned up a few times. J is TRBJ2-7 and V is TRBV27; 8 bases map to TRBD2. Germline CDR1 reads MNHEY; CDR2 reads SMNVEV (reference sequence). The junction had 6 bases not matched to a gene; V was cut back by 2 bases and J by 6 bases. This CDR3 spans 14 amino acids. As DNA, the CDR3 is TGTGCCAGCAGTTTACGTTTCGGGGGGGTCGAGCAGTACTTC. Translating it yields CASSLRFGGVEQYF.

The rearrangement joins TRBV5-1 to TRBJ2-3, with D possibly matching TRBD1 (5 bases). V lost 2 bases to trimming and J lost 4 bases, with 14 bases between them. Germline V gene lookup returns CDR1 SGHRS and CDR2 YFSETQ. This CDR3 is 15 amino acids long. The CDR3 nucleotides read TGCGCCAGCAGCTTCAGGCAGGGCTCGGCAGATACGCAGTATTTT. Its protein product is CASSFRQGSADTQYF. Full variable domain (remainder filled in from reference TRBV5-1 and TRBJ2-3): KAGVTQTPRYLIKTRGQQVTLSCSPISGHRSVSWYQQTPGQGLQFLFEYFSETQRNKGNFPGRFSGRQFSNSRSEMNVSTLELGDSALYLCASSFRQGSADTQYFGPGTRLTVL.

The chain is built from TRBV19 and TRBJ2-1; no firm D call. The CDR3 is 13 amino acids. Trimming removed 6 bases at V and 5 bases at J, with 11 bases between. Germline V gene data show CDR1 as LNHDA and CDR2 as SQIVND (reference sequence). The CDR3 protein is CASRVTDNNEQFF. The CDR3 DNA sequence: TGTGCCAGTAGAGTGACTGATAACAATGAGCAGTTCTTC.

This sequence joins TRBV6-5 and TRBJ2-7; D possibly corresponds to TRBD1 (5 bases). The CDR3 has 15 amino acids. The V gene lost 2 bases and the J gene lost 1 base, with 12 bases spanning the gap. Per germline, CDR1 MNHEY and CDR2 SVGAGI. CDR3 coding DNA: TGTGCCAGCAGTTACCAGGTCGACAGTTCCTACGAGCAGTACTTC. As protein: CASSYQVDSSYEQYF.

This chain joins TRBV7-9 and TRBJ2-3, with TRBD2 identical over 8 bases. The V segment lost 6 bases and the J segment 8 bases; nucleotides outside the gene matches: 4. CDR1 and CDR2 (germline): SEHNR, FQNEAQ (reference sequence). The CDR3 length is 12 residues. CDR3 sequence (DNA): TGTGCCAGCAGAGGTCTAGCGGGTACGCAGTATTTT. Translation gives CASRGLAGTQYF. Full variable domain (missing parts from reference TRBV7-9 and TRBJ2-3): DTGVSQNPRHKITKRGQNVTFRCDPISEHNRLYWYRQTLGQGPEFLTYFQNEAQLEKSRLLSDRFSAERPKGSFSTLEIQRTEQGDSAMYLCASRGLAGTQYFGPGTRLTVL.

The genes are TRBV11-2 and TRBJ2-1, with 9 bases identical to TRBD2. Germline assignment: CDR1 SGHAT and CDR2 FQNNGV. Trimming at V came to 3 bases and at J to 1 base, leaving 1 base not matched to a gene. The CDR3 contains 15 residues. The CDR3 nucleotides read TGTGCCAGCAGCTTGACTAGCGGATCCTACAATGAGCAGTTCTTC. Its protein is CASSLTSGSYNEQFF.

The CDR3 DNA reads TGTGCCAGCAACAACCCCAGGGCCTCAGATACGCAGTATTTT. Translating gives CASNNPRASDTQYF. The genes are TRBV9 and TRBJ2-3; a weak D match, TRBD1 (5 bases). Germline assignment: CDR1 SGDLS and CDR2 YYNGEE. The CDR3 has 14 residues. V was cut by 6 bases and J by 4 bases, with 15 bases left in between.

V is TRBV19 and J is TRBJ2-3; TRBD2 aligns across 10 bases. CDR1 is LNHDA and CDR2 is SQIVND in the germline V gene (reference sequence). The junction had 8 bases not matched to a gene; V was cut back by 6 bases and J by 5 bases. The CDR3 contains 15 residues. CDR3 amino acids: CASRQSGGAVDTQYF. CDR3 DNA sequence: TGTGCCAGTAGACAAAGCGGGGGGGCCGTAGATACGCAGTATTTT. Filled out from reference TRBV19 and TRBJ2-3, the complete variable domain reads DGGITQSPKYLFRKEGQNVTLSCEQNLNHDAMYWYRQDPGQGLRLIYYSQIVNDFQKGDIAEGYSVSREKKESFPLTVTSAQKNPTAFYLCASRQSGGAVDTQYFGPGTRLTVL.

This clone appeared a few times. As DNA, the CDR3 is TGTGCCAGCAGCCAGGTCCGGACAGGTCTTTTAAATTCACCCCTCCACTTT. Amino acid sequence: CASSQVRTGLLNSPLHF. This rearrangement joins TRBV14 to TRBJ1-6, with 7 bases fitting TRBD1. V shed 3 bases and J 7 bases; nucleotides not matched to a gene: 12. Germline V lookup: CDR1 SGHDN, CDR2 FVKESK. The CDR3 length is 17 residues. Together with reference TRBV14 and TRBJ1-6, the CDR3 gives the full variable domain: EAGVTQFPSHSVIEKGQTVTLRCDPISGHDNLYWYRRVMGKEIKFLLHFVKESKQDESGMPNNRFLAERTGGTYSTLKVQPAELEDSGVYFCASSQVRTGLLNSPLHFGNGTRLTVT.

The chain is built from TRBV28 and TRBJ2-3; 10 bases map to TRBD1. CDR3 length: 16 residues. V shed 10 bases and J 6 bases; nucleotides not matched to a gene: 16. Per germline, CDR1 MDHEN and CDR2 SYDVKM. DNA for the CDR3: TGTGCCACCAACCTCCGGGACAGGGGTCATCTGGATACGCAGTATTTT. Its protein product is CATNLRDRGHLDTQYF.

This clone appeared a few times. This chain links TRBV5-1 with TRBJ2-7; 7 bases map to TRBD2. The germline V gene encodes CDR1 SGHRS and CDR2 YFSETQ. This CDR3 is 16 amino acids long. V lost 1 base and J lost 2; bases outside the gene matches: 9. The CDR3 region has the DNA TGCGCCAGCAGCTTGATGGGCGGGGGTGCGACCTACGAGCAGTACTTC. Translation: CASSLMGGGATYEQYF.

The chain uses TRBV11-2 and TRBJ1-2, with D perhaps matching TRBD1 (6 bases). V was trimmed by 6 bases and J by 4 bases, leaving 15 bases between them. CDR1 and CDR2 from the germline V gene are SGHAT and FQNNGV. This CDR3 has 14 residues. As DNA, the CDR3 is TGTGCCAGCAGTGAGAGGGGGTCAGGCTATGGCTACACCTTC. Amino acids: CASSERGSGYGYTF.

The chain recombines TRBV5-1 with TRBJ1-1, with D unresolved. V gave up 2 bases and J gave up 1 base, with 9 bases separating them. The CDR3 contains 14 residues. Germline V CDR1 and CDR2: SGHRS, YFSETQ. CDR3: CASSFWEGNTEAFF. DNA of the CDR3: TGCGCCAGCAGCTTTTGGGAGGGGAACACTGAAGCTTTCTTT.

The V call is TRBV7-9, the J call TRBJ2-7; 7 nucleotides align to TRBD2. The length of the CDR3 is 14 residues. Germline CDR1 reads SEHNR; CDR2 reads FQNEAQ (reference sequence). After removal of 3 bases from V and 0 bases from J, the junction contained 2 bases not matched to a gene. Here the CDR3 reads CASSLAGVSYEQYF. CDR3 DNA: TGTGCCAGCAGCTTGGCGGGGGTCTCCTACGAGCAGTACTTC.

The chain employs TRBV7-9 and TRBJ2-1, with D perhaps TRBD1 (6 bases). The germline CDR1 and CDR2 sequences are SEHNR and FQNEAQ (reference sequence). This CDR3 contains 15 residues. Trimming took off 2 bases at V and 5 bases at J, with 13 bases between the two ends. CDR3 amino acids: CASSLPGQLHNEQFF. The CDR3 bases are TGTGCCAGCAGCTTACCGGGACAACTACACAATGAGCAGTTCTTC.

This CDR3 reads CASSPGLAGALYEQYF. CDR3 nucleotides: TGCGCCAGCAGCCCCGGTCTAGCGGGGGCCTTATACGAGCAGTACTTC. The chain recombines TRBV5-1 with TRBJ2-7; TRBD2 aligns across 10 bases. Germline V gives CDR1 SGHRS, CDR2 YFSETQ. Germline trimming cut 4 bases from V and 4 bases from J; bases unmatched to any gene: 11. The CDR3 runs 16 residues. Drawing the rest from reference TRBV5-1 and TRBJ2-7, the complete variable domain is KAGVTQTPRYLIKTRGQQVTLSCSPISGHRSVSWYQQTPGQGLQFLFEYFSETQRNKGNFPGRFSGRQFSNSRSEMNVSTLELGDSALYLCASSPGLAGALYEQYFGPGTRLTVT.

The V gene is TRBV10-3, the J gene TRBJ2-1; D is undetermined. The CDR3 is 11 amino acids. Germline V gives CDR1 ENHRY, CDR2 SYGVKD. Between the trimmed V and J ends, which lost 4 bases and 8 bases, there was a span of 6 bases. CDR3 in DNA: TGTGCCATCAGTGCAGGCTATGAGCAGTTCTTC. This translates into CAISAGYEQFF.

The rearrangement joins TRBV4-2 to TRBJ2-5, with 7 bases identical to TRBD2. The DNA matches TRBJ2-7 better at its end, which makes the J call doubtful. The V gene's germline CDR1 is LGHNA and CDR2 YNFKEQ. The CDR3 consists of 15 residues. Here the CDR3 reads CASSQSWTRTYEQYF. CDR3 nucleotide sequence: TGTGCCAGCAGCCAAAGTTGGACTAGGACCTACGAGCAGTACTTC.

The chain recombines TRBV15 with TRBJ1-6; 7 bases map to TRBD1. This CDR3 is built from 15 residues. Trimming at V came to 4 bases and at J to 10 bases, leaving 10 bases not matched to a gene. The germline V gene has CDR1 LNHNV and CDR2 YYDKDF (reference sequence). CDR3: CATSKDDRVKSPLHF. The DNA for the CDR3 is TGTGCCACCAGCAAGGACGACAGGGTGAAATCACCCCTCCACTTT.